This T cell receptor (beta chain) comes out of a study of cytomegalovirus exposure and HLA in healthy donors. V was shortened by 6 bases and J by 2 bases, with 18 bases between the two germline ends. Germline lookup yields CDR1 SNHLY and CDR2 FYNNEI. The CDR3 sequence is 16 residues long. Use of 60 Vbeta and 13 Jbeta primers characterized the PCR. The method was immunoSEQ multiplex PCR; TCRdb's version includes in-frame clones alone and lacks a portion of them. Among 150,000 to 250,000 clones listed, less than 80% were seen once. With respect to this clone: The antigen is not known.

Points from the study as a whole: Cytomegalovirus association was listed for 150 to 200 TCR beta chains.

Each donor was nominally healthy when sampled (though unrecorded immune exposures were likely). The chain employs TRBV2 and TRBJ2-3, with TRBD2 as a possible D gene (6 bases). Sequenced input: PBMCs. The sequence came from a woman in her thirties in good health and CMV-seropositive. In nucleotides, the CDR3 is TGTGCCAGCAGCAAGGGACTGGGCGGAGTCACAGATACGCAGTATTTT. Translating it yields CASSKGLGGVTDTQYF.